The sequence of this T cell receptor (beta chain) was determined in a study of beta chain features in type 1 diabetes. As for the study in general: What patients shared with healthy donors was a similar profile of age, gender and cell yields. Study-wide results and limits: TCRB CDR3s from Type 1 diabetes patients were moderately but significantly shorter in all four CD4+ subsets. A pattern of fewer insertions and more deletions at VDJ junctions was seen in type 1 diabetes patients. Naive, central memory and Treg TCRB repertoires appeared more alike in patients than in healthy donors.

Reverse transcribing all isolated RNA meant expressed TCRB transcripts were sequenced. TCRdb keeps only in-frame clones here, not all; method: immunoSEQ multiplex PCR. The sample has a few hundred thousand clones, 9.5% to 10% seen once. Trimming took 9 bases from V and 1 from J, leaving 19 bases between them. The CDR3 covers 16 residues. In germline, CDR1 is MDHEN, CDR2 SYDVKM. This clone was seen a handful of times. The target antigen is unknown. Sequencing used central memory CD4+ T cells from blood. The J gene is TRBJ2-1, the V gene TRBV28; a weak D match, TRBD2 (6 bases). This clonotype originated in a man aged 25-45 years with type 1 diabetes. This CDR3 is CASSALIAASYNEQFF. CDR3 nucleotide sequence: TGTGCCAGTAGTGCGCTGATAGCGGCATCCTACAATGAGCAGTTCTTC.